These 6 T cell receptor beta chains share one sample of origin, sequenced in a study of T cell changes during pregnancy in multiple sclerosis. Clones were sequenced by immunoSEQ multiplex PCR, and TCRdb holds only the in-frame ones, with some missing. In the table there are some 77,000 clones, 85% to 95% of which are singletons. The sequencing used peripheral blood, collected after pregnancy. These receptors were collected from a female donor in good health, enrolled as a control in a pregnancy study.

This chain connects TRBV27 to TRBJ2-3; TRBD2 matches at 7 bases. J gave up 2 bases and V 10 bases, and 3 bases lay outside the gene matches. In germline, CDR1 is MNHEY, CDR2 SMNVEV (reference sequence). There are 12 residues in the CDR3. CDR3 region: CAIGRFTDTQYF. Here the CDR3 DNA reads TGTGCCATCGGGAGGTTCACAGATACGCAGTATTTT.

The rearrangement links TRBV18 to TRBJ1-2; tentatively, D is TRBD1 (5 bases). V was pared by 2 bases and J by 4 bases, with 14 bases between. The CDR3 consists of 15 residues. Germline CDR1 KGHSH, CDR2 LQKENI. CDR3 sequence: CASSPAGGVGYGYTF. The CDR3 DNA reads as TGTGCCAGCTCACCAGCGGGAGGGGTCGGCTATGGCTACACCTTC.

This chain links TRBV7-2 with TRBJ2-3; D possibly corresponds to TRBD2 (5 bases). Germline values: CDR1 SGHTA, CDR2 FQGNSA. The CDR3 has 14 residues. With 0 bases removed from V and 6 bases from J, the gap between germline ends came to 10 bases. The CDR3 coding sequence is TGTGCCAGCAGCTTAGCTCGAGGGTCTGATACGCAGTATTTT. Translated: CASSLARGSDTQYF. Full variable domain (missing parts from reference TRBV7-2 and TRBJ2-3): GAGVSQSPSNKVTEKGKDVELRCDPISGHTALYWYRQSLGQGLEFLIYFQGNSAPDKSGLPSDRFSAERTGGSVSTLTIQRTQQEDSAVYLCASSLARGSDTQYFGPGTRLTVL.

This rearrangement joins TRBV2 to TRBJ2-1; D perhaps matches TRBD2 (5 bases). Trimming shortened V by 6 bases and J by 7 bases, and 7 bases separated the two germline ends. CDR3 length equals 11 residues. Germline V lookup: CDR1 SNHLY, CDR2 FYNNEI. CDR3 in DNA: TGTGCCAGCAGACGAGGGAATGAGCAGTTCTTC. Residues: CASRRGNEQFF.

This clone has just one count. The J gene is TRBJ1-2, the V gene TRBV7-3; the D is unclear. The CDR3 contains 12 residues. Germline V gene data show CDR1 as SGHTA and CDR2 as FQGTGA. V lost 5 bases, J lost 5 bases, and 9 bases lay in between. Here the CDR3 reads CASSQEGYGYTF. The CDR3 DNA sequence: TGTGCCAGCAGCCAAGAGGGTTATGGCTACACCTTC.

This clone has only one observation. The chain is built from TRBV5-1 and TRBJ2-7; 9 nucleotides match TRBD1. V gave up 4 bases and J gave up 2 bases; unmatched junction bases: 10. The CDR3 is 16 amino acids. Per germline, CDR1 SGHRS and CDR2 YFSETQ. The CDR3 bases are TGCGCCAGCAGCATCGGGACAGGGAAAACCCCCTACGAGCAGTACTTC. Its translation: CASSIGTGKTPYEQYF.